This is a list of T cell receptor beta chains from one sample in a study of blood T cell repertoires in COVID-19. Assay used: immunoSEQ multiplex PCR; TCRdb lists only in-frame clones, some missing. The sample contains around 200,000 clones, 80% to 90% of which appear only once. What was sequenced was peripheral blood. Source of these receptors: a man over 45 with active or convalescent COVID-19. The CDR3 runs from the conserved cysteine through the conserved F or W. Each record gives: clone size, J gene, V gene, D gene, CDR3 protein, CDR3 DNA. D genes are given only for firm matches. Clone size is stated in some rows and not others, as once, few, many or a class when expanded.

once	TRBJ1-2	TRBV30	TRBD1	CAWSPLGTALVKYGYTF	TGTGCCTGGAGTCCCCTCGGGACAGCCCTAGTAAAGTATGGCTACACCTTC
NA	TRBJ2-2	TRBV27	NA	CASSSGHNTGELFF	TGTGCCAGCAGTTCGGGACACAACACCGGGGAGCTGTTTTTT
NA	TRBJ2-7	TRBV7-8	NA	CASSLQRLGQYF	TGTGCCAGCAGCCTCCAGAGGTTAGGGCAGTACTTC
few	TRBJ2-2	TRBV9	TRBD1	CASSKTGEWNTGELFF	TGTGCCAGCAGCAAGACAGGGGAATGGAACACCGGGGAGCTGTTTTTT
NA	TRBJ1-3	TRBV5-1	TRBD1	CASSLMTGVGNTIYF	TGCGCCAGCAGCCTCATGACAGGGGTCGGAAACACCATATATTTT
NA	TRBJ2-5	TRBV7-2	TRBD2	CASLRGVQETQYF	TGTGCCAGCCTGCGGGGGGTCCAAGAGACCCAGTACTTC
few	TRBJ1-1	TRBV10-3	NA	CAISDPVSTGTEAFF	TGTGCCATCAGTGATCCTGTGTCTACGGGAACTGAAGCTTTCTTT
NA	TRBJ2-5	TRBV29-1	NA	CSAGRYQETQYF	TGCAGCGCCGGCCGGTACCAAGAGACCCAGTACTTC
once	TRBJ2-7	TRBV18	TRBD1	CASSTGGYEQYF	TGTGCCAGCTCAACAGGGGGCTACGAGCAGTACTTC
NA	TRBJ2-7	TRBV24-1	TRBD1	CATSDSSTGTGSNEQYF	TGTGCCACCAGTGATTCCTCAACCGGGACAGGCTCTAACGAGCAGTACTTC
NA	TRBJ2-2	TRBV6-4	NA	CASSGTPGTGELFF	TGTGCCAGCAGTGGGACACCCGGGACCGGGGAGCTGTTTTTT
NA	TRBJ2-1	TRBV5-6	TRBD1	CASSLARDRDLIGYNEQFF	TGTGCCAGCAGCTTGGCCCGGGACAGGGATCTAATTGGCTACAATGAGCAGTTCTTC
NA	TRBJ1-2	TRBV12-3/TRBV12-4	TRBD1	CATWDRGLYGYTF	TGTGCCACCTGGGACAGGGGCTTATATGGCTACACCTTC
NA	TRBJ1-2	TRBV28	NA	CAIQVLGGYTF	TGTGCCATCCAGGTCTTGGGTGGCTACACCTTC
NA	TRBJ1-1	TRBV11-2	NA	CASSLVVGPNTEAFF	TGTGCCAGCAGCTTAGTGGTGGGGCCGAACACTGAAGCTTTCTTT
NA	TRBJ2-7	TRBV4-2	NA	CASSQDTYVGGENYEQYF	TGTGCCAGCAGCCAAGATACGTACGTCGGCGGAGAGAACTACGAGCAGTACTTC
NA	TRBJ2-1	TRBV7-9	TRBD2	CASSPGLAGGLSYNEQFF	TGTGCCAGCAGCCCCGGACTAGCGGGAGGGCTCTCCTACAATGAGCAGTTCTTC
NA	TRBJ2-7	TRBV5-1	TRBD2	CASSWGLAGVSEQYF	TGCGCCAGCAGCTGGGGACTAGCGGGAGTGAGCGAGCAGTACTTC
NA	TRBJ2-7	TRBV15	NA	CATSRDRVSYEQYF	TGTGCCACCAGCAGAGACCGGGTCTCCTACGAGCAGTACTTC
once	TRBJ1-2	TRBV7-2	TRBD1	CASSLGGAGGHYGYTF	TGTGCCAGCAGCTTAGGGGGCGCAGGGGGCCACTATGGCTACACCTTC
NA	TRBJ2-2	TRBV28	NA	CASVTPRGIGELFF	TGTGCCAGCGTGACTCCTCGAGGCATAGGGGAGCTGTTTTTT
NA	TRBJ2-3	TRBV29-1	TRBD2	CSVLLAGPDTQYF	TGCAGCGTTCTGCTAGCGGGACCAGATACGCAGTATTTT
NA	TRBJ2-1	TRBV5-1	TRBD2	CASREREGRYNEQFF	TGCGCCAGTAGGGAGCGGGAGGGCCGCTACAATGAGCAGTTCTTC
NA	TRBJ1-5	TRBV4-1	NA	CASSGQGQPQHF	TGCGCCAGCAGCGGGCAGGGCCAGCCCCAGCATTTT
NA	TRBJ1-1	TRBV5-4	NA	CASSSPAVRDTEAFF	TGTGCCAGCAGCTCCCCCGCCGTGAGGGACACTGAAGCTTTCTTT
NA	TRBJ2-7	TRBV12-3/TRBV12-4	NA	CASSFPYEQYF	TGTGCCAGCAGTTTTCCGTACGAGCAGTACTTC
NA	TRBJ1-1	TRBV30	NA	CAWSTIRGSTEAFF	TGTGCCTGGAGTACGATCAGGGGTAGCACTGAAGCTTTCTTT
many	TRBJ1-2	TRBV12-5	NA	CASGLASYGYTF	TGTGCTAGTGGTTTGGCCAGCTATGGCTACACCTTC
few	TRBJ2-1	TRBV10-3	NA	CAIKEGLSYNEQFF	TGTGCCATCAAGGAGGGCCTCTCCTACAATGAGCAGTTCTTC
NA	TRBJ1-2	TRBV20-1	NA	CSASHGDYGYTF	TGCAGTGCTAGTCACGGGGACTATGGCTACACCTTC
NA	TRBJ1-5	TRBV5-6	TRBD1	CASSLGDRGQPQHF	TGTGCCAGCAGCTTGGGGGACAGGGGACAGCCCCAGCATTTT
NA	TRBJ2-2	TRBV24-1	TRBD1	CATSDGDRAGTGELFF	TGTGCCACCAGTGATGGCGACAGGGCTGGCACCGGGGAGCTGTTTTTT
NA	TRBJ2-1	TRBV6-6	NA	CASSTQTSGDVDHSYNEQFF	TGTGCCAGCAGCACCCAGACATCAGGGGACGTAGACCACTCCTACAATGAGCAGTTCTTC
NA	TRBJ1-1	TRBV10-1	NA	CASSMSGNTEAFF	TGCGCCAGCAGTATGTCGGGGAACACTGAAGCTTTCTTT
NA	TRBJ1-2	TRBV5-1	TRBD1	CASSLEPQGTGYTF	TGCGCCAGCAGCTTAGAACCACAGGGGACTGGCTACACCTTC
once	TRBJ2-3	TRBV2	TRBD1	CASSVQGTDTQYF	TGTGCCAGCAGTGTACAGGGGACAGATACGCAGTATTTT
NA	TRBJ2-1	TRBV10-1	NA	CASSEGSVSSSYNEQFF	TGCGCCAGCAGTGAAGGTAGCGTGTCGAGCTCCTACAATGAGCAGTTCTTC
NA	TRBJ2-1	TRBV9	TRBD2	CASSAALDSGRSYNEQFF	TGTGCCAGCAGCGCCGCCCTAGATAGCGGGAGATCCTACAATGAGCAGTTCTTC
NA	TRBJ2-7	TRBV7-2	TRBD1	CASSSGQGVHEQYF	TGTGCCAGCAGCTCGGGACAGGGCGTCCACGAGCAGTACTTC
once	TRBJ1-2	TRBV10-3	NA	CAISEWDTYGYTF	TGTGCCATCAGTGAGTGGGACACCTATGGCTACACCTTC
NA	TRBJ2-1	TRBV6-2/TRBV6-3	TRBD2	CASSYGAGAPNNEQFF	TGTGCCAGCAGTTACGGGGCGGGAGCTCCGAACAATGAGCAGTTCTTC
NA	TRBJ2-3	TRBV7-2	NA	CASSLNPGGDTQYF	TGTGCCAGCAGCTTAAACCCAGGAGGAGATACGCAGTATTTT
NA	TRBJ1-3	TRBV14	NA	CASSRRQSGNTIYF	TGTGCCAGCAGCCGAAGACAGTCCGGAAACACCATATATTTT
NA	TRBJ2-7	TRBV11-3	TRBD1	CASSLLTGNYEQYF	TGTGCCAGCAGCCTATTGACAGGGAACTACGAGCAGTACTTC
NA	TRBJ1-5	TRBV12-5	TRBD1	CASGLAAGTGVGGNQPQHF	TGTGCTAGTGGTTTGGCCGCCGGGACAGGGGTAGGTGGCAATCAGCCCCAGCATTTT
NA	TRBJ1-1	TRBV3-1/TRBV3-2	TRBD1	CASSPVRQGNTEAFF	TGTGCCAGCAGCCCTGTCAGACAGGGGAACACTGAAGCTTTCTTT
NA	TRBJ2-3	TRBV28	NA	CASSTLRGSPDTQYF	TGTGCCAGCAGTACCCTCCGAGGGAGCCCAGATACGCAGTATTTT
NA	TRBJ1-2	TRBV27	TRBD1	CASSLQGGYGYTF	TGTGCCAGCAGTTTACAGGGGGGCTATGGCTACACCTTC
NA	TRBJ2-1	TRBV6-4	NA	CASSLEASYNEQFF	TGTGCCAGCAGCCTTGAGGCCTCATACAATGAGCAGTTCTTC